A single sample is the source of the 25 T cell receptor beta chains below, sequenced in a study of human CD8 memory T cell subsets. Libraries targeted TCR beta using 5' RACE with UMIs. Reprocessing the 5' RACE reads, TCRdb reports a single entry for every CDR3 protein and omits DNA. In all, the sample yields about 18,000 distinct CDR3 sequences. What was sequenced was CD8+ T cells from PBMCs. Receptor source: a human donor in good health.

The CDR3: CASSLTRGLALYNEQFF. The rearrangement uses TRBV14 and TRBJ2-1; checking the TCRdb D call of TRBD1 is not possible without DNA. This CDR3 is 17 amino acids long. Germline V gives CDR1 SGHDN, CDR2 FVKESK. The full variable domain, with the rest looked up from reference TRBV14 and TRBJ2-1, is EAGVTQFPSHSVIEKGQTVTLRCDPISGHDNLYWYRRVMGKEIKFLLHFVKESKQDESGMPNNRFLAERTGGTYSTLKVQPAELEDSGVYFCASSLTRGLALYNEQFFGPGTRLTVL.

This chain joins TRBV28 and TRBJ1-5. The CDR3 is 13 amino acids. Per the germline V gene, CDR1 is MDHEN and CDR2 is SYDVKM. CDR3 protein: CASSLGSNQPQHF.

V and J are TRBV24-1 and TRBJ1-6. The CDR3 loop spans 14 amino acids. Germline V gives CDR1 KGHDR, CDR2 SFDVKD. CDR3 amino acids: CATSDRGERSPLHF.

CDR3 loop: CASSGGTAYEQYF. V is TRBV9 and J is TRBJ2-7; the D call of TRBD1 rests on TCRdb alone, since no DNA is present to check it. The CDR3 is 13 amino acids. The germline V gene has CDR1 SGDLS and CDR2 YYNGEE.

The CDR3 here is CAWSHLGRTDTQYF. The chain employs TRBV30 and TRBJ2-3; lacking DNA, the TRBD2 call made by TCRdb goes unchecked. CDR3 size: 14 residues. Germline V gene sequence: CDR1 GTSNPN, CDR2 SVGIG (reference sequence).

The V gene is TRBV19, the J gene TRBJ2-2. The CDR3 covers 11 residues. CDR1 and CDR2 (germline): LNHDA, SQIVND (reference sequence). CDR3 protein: CASRSYGELFF.

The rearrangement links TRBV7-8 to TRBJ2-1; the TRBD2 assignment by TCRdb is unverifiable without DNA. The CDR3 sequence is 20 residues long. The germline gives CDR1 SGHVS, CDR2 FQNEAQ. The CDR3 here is CASSLEGGTSGSASYNEQFF.

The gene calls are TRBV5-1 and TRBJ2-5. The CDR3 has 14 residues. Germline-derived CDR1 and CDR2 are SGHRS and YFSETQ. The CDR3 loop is CASSMEAGLETQYF.

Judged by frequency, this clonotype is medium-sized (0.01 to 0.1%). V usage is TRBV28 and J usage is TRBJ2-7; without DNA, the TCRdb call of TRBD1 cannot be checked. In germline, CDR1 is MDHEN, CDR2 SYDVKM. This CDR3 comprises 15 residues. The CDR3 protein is CASEGDRDPTYEQYF. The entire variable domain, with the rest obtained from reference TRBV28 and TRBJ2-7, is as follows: DVKVTQSSRYLVKRTGEKVFLECVQDMDHENMFWYRQDPGLGLRLIYFSYDVKMKEKGDIPEGYSVSREKKERFSLILESASTNQTSMYLCASEGDRDPTYEQYFGPGTRLTVT.

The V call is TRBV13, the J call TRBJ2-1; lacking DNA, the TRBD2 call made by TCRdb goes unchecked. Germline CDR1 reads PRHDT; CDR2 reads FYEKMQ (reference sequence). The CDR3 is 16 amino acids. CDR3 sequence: CASSFGGREVYNEQFF.

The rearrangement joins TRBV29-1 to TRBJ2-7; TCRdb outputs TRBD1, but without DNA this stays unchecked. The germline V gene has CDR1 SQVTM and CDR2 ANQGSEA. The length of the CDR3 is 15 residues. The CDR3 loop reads CSVEDRGTGSYEQYF.

The CDR3 loop is CASRRSVAAFF. The rearrangement uses TRBV28 and TRBJ1-1. CDR3 length: 11 residues. Germline CDR1 reads MDHEN; CDR2 reads SYDVKM.

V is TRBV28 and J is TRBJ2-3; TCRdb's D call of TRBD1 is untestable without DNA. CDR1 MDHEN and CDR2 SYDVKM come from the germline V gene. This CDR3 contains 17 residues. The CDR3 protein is CASSLAGTGDRADTQYF. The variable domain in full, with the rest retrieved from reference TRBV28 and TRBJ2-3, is DVKVTQSSRYLVKRTGEKVFLECVQDMDHENMFWYRQDPGLGLRLIYFSYDVKMKEKGDIPEGYSVSREKKERFSLILESASTNQTSMYLCASSLAGTGDRADTQYFGPGTRLTVL.

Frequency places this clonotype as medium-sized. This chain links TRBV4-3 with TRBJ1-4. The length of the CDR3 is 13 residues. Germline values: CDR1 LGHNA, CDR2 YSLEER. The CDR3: CASSTRHREKLFF.

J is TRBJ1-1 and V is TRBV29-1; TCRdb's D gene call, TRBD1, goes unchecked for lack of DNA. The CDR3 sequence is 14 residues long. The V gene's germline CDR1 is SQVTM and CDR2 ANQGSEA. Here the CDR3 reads CSVDKTGATLGAFF.

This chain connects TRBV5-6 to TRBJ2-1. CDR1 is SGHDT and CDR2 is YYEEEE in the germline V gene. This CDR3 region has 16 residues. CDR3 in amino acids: CASSLDSHHSYNEQFF.

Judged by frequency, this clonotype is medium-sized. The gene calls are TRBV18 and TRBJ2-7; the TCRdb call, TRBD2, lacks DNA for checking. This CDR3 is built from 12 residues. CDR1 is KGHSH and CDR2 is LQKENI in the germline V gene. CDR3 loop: CASSPGGYEQYF.

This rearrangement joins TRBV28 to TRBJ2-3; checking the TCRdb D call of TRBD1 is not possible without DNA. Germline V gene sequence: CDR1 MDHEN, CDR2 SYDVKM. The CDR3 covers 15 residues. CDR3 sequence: CASSPRAGNQDTQYF.

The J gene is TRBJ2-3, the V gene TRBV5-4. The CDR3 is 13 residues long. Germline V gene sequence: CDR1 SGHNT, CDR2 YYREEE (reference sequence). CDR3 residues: CASSSYATDTQYF.

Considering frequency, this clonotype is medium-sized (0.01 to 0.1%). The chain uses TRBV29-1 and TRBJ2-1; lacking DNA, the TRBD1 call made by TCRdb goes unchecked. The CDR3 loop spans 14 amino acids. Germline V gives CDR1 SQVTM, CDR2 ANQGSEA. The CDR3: CSVIRQGSYNEQFF.

CDR3: CASSQDPRLKPQHF. The chain links TRBV14 to TRBJ1-5. The CDR3 totals 14 residues. Germline V lookup: CDR1 SGHDN, CDR2 FVKESK.

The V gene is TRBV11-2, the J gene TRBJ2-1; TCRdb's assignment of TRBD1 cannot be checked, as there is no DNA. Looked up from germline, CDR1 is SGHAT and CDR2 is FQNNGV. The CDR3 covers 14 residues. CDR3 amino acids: CASSYWTGDNEQFF.

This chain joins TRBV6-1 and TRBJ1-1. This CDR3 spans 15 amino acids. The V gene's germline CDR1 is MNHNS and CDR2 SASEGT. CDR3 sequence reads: CASSEGYTTGTEAFF.

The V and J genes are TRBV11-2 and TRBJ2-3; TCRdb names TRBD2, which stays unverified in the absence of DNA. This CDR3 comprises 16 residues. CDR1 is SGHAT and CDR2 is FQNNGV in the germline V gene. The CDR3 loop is CASSLLTGANTDTQYF. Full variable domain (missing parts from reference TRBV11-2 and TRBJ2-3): EAGVAQSPRYKIIEKRQSVAFWCNPISGHATLYWYQQILGQGPKLLIQFQNNGVVDDSQLPKDRFSAERLKGVDSTLKIQPAKLEDSAVYLCASSLLTGANTDTQYFGPGTRLTVL.

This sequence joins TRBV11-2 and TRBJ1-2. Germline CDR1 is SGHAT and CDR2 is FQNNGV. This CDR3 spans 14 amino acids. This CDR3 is CASSLGPDNYGYTF.